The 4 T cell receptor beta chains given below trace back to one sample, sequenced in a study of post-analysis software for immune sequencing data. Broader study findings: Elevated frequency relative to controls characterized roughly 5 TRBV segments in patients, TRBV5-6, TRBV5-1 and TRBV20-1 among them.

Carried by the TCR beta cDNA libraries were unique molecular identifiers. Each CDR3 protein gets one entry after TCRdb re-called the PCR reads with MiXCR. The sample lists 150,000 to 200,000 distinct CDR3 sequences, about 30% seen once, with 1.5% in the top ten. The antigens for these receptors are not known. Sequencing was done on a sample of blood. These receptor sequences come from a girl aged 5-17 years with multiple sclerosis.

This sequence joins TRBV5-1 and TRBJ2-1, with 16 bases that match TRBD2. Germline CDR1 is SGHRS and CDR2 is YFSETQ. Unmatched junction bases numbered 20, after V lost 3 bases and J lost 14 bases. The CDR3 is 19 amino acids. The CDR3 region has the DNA TGCGCCAGCAGCTCGAATACGGCGGGACTAGCGGGAGGGTCCTATGGGAAGTTCTTC. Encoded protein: CASSSNTAGLAGGSYGKFF.

The CDR3 coding sequence is TGTGCCAGCAGCCTTACTTATATCGATGAGCAGTTCTTC. This codes for CASSLTYIDEQFF. The chain carries TRBV7-2 and TRBJ2-1; D is unresolved. This CDR3 contains 13 residues. The V end was cut by 5 bases, the J end by 8 bases, with 13 bases between. The germline CDR1 and CDR2 sequences are SGHTA and FQGNSA.

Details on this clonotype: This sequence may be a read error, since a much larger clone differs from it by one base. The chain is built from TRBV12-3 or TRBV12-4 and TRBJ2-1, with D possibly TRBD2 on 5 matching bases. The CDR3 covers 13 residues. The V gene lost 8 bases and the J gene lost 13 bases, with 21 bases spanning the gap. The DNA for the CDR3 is TGTGCCAGCTCCAAACTAGACGGGGAGACCCAGTTCTTC. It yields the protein CASSKLDGETQFF.

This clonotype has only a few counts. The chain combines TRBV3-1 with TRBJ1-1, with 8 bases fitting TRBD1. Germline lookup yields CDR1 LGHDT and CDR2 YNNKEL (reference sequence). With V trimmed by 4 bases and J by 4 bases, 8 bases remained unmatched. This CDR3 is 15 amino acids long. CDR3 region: CASSPVGTGLTEAFF. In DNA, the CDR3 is TGTGCCAGCAGCCCGGTCGGGACAGGCCTCACTGAAGCTTTCTTT.